The 27 T cell receptor beta chains below were found in one sample sequenced in a study of cytomegalovirus exposure and HLA in healthy donors (dated by TCRdb to 2016 to 2017). The library was generated by the immunoSEQ multiplex PCR assay. As stored in TCRdb, this immuneACCESS dataset retains in-frame rearrangements with V and J assigned. A fraction of the clones does not appear; measured against another copy, unresolved V genes explain less than half of the discrepancy, and the remainder lacks a known reason. Recorded for this sample are 100,000 to 150,000 clones; roughly 95% of them occurred a single time. About 1.7% of the sample belongs to the ten largest clones. Material: PBMCs. These receptors all come from a man aged 18 to 30 in good health and CMV-seronegative.

This sequence joins TRBV7-8 and TRBJ1-2; the match to TRBD1 covers 11 bases. Germline V gives CDR1 SGHVS, CDR2 FQNEAQ. J was trimmed by 8 bases and V by 1 base; bases with no gene match: 12. The CDR3 is made up of 17 amino acids. Here the CDR3 DNA reads TGTGCCAGCAGCTTAGACATGGACAGGGGGCGCTTAGACGGCTACACCTTC. Residues: CASSLDMDRGRLDGYTF.

The rearrangement joins TRBV6-5 to TRBJ1-1, with 8 bases aligning to TRBD1. This CDR3 is built from 15 residues. V shed 5 bases and J 1 base; nucleotides not matched to a gene: 6. Germline V lookup: CDR1 MNHEY, CDR2 SVGAGI. The CDR3 here is CASSRHRGRNTEAFF. CDR3 coding DNA: TGTGCCAGCAGTCGCCACAGGGGGAGGAACACTGAAGCTTTCTTT.

J is TRBJ2-7 and V is TRBV6-6; 8 bases line up with TRBD1. This CDR3 region has 15 residues. J lost 3 bases, V lost 0 bases, and 4 bases had no gene match. Germline V lookup: CDR1 MNHNY, CDR2 SVGAGI (reference sequence). Here the CDR3 DNA reads TGTGCCAGCAGTTACTCGACCGGGACAGGCTACGAGCAGTACTTC. Translation: CASSYSTGTGYEQYF.

This chain links TRBV14 with TRBJ2-5; D gene uncertain. CDR1 and CDR2 (germline): SGHDN, FVKESK. Deletions cut 0 bases from V and 5 bases from J, with 19 bases between. This CDR3 has 17 residues. CDR3 coding DNA: TGTGCCAGCAGCCAAGATCCCATTTCAAGCCTCTCGGAGACCCAGTACTTC. Translating it yields CASSQDPISSLSETQYF.

J is TRBJ1-1 and V is TRBV28, with D possibly TRBD1 on 6 matching bases. The V gene lost 8 bases and the J gene lost 1 base, with 11 bases spanning the gap. The CDR3 extends over 13 amino acids. Germline V CDR1 and CDR2: MDHEN, SYDVKM. The CDR3 protein is CASEWTANTEAFF. CDR3 in DNA: TGTGCCAGCGAATGGACAGCGAACACTGAAGCTTTCTTT.

The rearrangement uses TRBV10-3 and TRBJ2-1; 10 bases match TRBD2. The CDR3 is 15 residues long. Germline V CDR1 and CDR2: ENHRY, SYGVKD. V dropped 3 bases and J dropped 4; count of bases not matched to a gene: 3. CDR3: CAISDRTSGYNEQFF. The CDR3 DNA reads TGTGCCATCAGTGACCGGACTAGCGGATACAATGAGCAGTTCTTC.

The CDR3: CASRQGSYEQYF. CDR3 coding DNA: TGTGCCAGCAGACAGGGCTCCTACGAGCAGTACTTC. The chain uses TRBV2 and TRBJ2-7, with TRBD1 as a possible D gene (6 bases). Trimming stripped 6 bases from V and 0 bases from J, with 6 bases between. Germline values: CDR1 SNHLY, CDR2 FYNNEI. The CDR3 is 12 amino acids.

This chain joins TRBV28 and TRBJ1-2, with 7 bases that match TRBD1. The V gene's germline CDR1 is MDHEN and CDR2 SYDVKM. The CDR3 is made up of 15 amino acids. J gave up 1 base and V 6 bases, and 8 bases lay outside the gene matches. CDR3: CASRPGTAINYGYTF. CDR3 sequence (DNA): TGTGCCAGCAGACCCGGGACAGCTATTAACTATGGCTACACCTTC.

This chain joins TRBV7-9 and TRBJ1-2; D remains unclear. The CDR3 runs to 13 residues. Trimming removed 2 bases from V and 2 bases from J, with 6 bases in between. Germline lookup yields CDR1 SEHNR and CDR2 FQNEAQ (reference sequence). The CDR3 DNA is TGTGCCAGCAGCTTAAACCGGAACTATGGCTACACCTTC. The encoded protein is CASSLNRNYGYTF.

The gene calls are TRBV30 and TRBJ2-7; D is perhaps TRBD2 (6 bases). The CDR3 sequence is 11 residues long. The V gene's germline CDR1 is GTSNPN and CDR2 SVGIG (reference sequence). Trimming left V 0 bases short and J 10 bases short, with 10 bases between. CDR3 in DNA: TGTGCCTGGAGTGTCCCAGGGACTCAGTACTTC. It yields the protein CAWSVPGTQYF.

The chain links TRBV4-1 to TRBJ2-7; 8 bases are shared with TRBD2. With 4 bases clipped from V and 6 bases from J, the junction kept 11 bases outside the gene matches. CDR3 size: 15 residues. Germline loops: CDR1 MGHRA, CDR2 YSYEKL. The CDR3 here is CASSPSGTSGGEQYF. Here the CDR3 DNA reads TGCGCCAGCAGCCCCTCCGGGACTAGTGGGGGCGAGCAGTACTTC.

The V and J genes are TRBV9 and TRBJ2-3; D may be TRBD1 (6 bases). The CDR3 is 15 amino acids. CDR1 and CDR2 (germline): SGDLS, YYNGEE. The V and J ends lost 0 bases and 5 bases respectively, with 13 bases between them. Here the CDR3 reads CASSVVGTKGDTQYF. CDR3 nucleotide sequence: TGTGCCAGCAGCGTAGTGGGGACAAAGGGAGATACGCAGTATTTT.

A single count supports this clone. The chain joins TRBV27 to TRBJ2-6; 9 bases line up with TRBD1. Germline loops: CDR1 MNHEY, CDR2 SMNVEV (reference sequence). The V and J ends lost 5 bases and 0 bases, in that order; junction bases with no gene match: 5. This CDR3 region has 17 residues. CDR3 loop: CASSPGTGNSGANVLTF. Written as DNA, the CDR3 is TGTGCCAGCAGTCCCGGGACAGGGAACTCTGGGGCCAACGTCCTGACTTTC.

This chain joins TRBV7-2 and TRBJ1-4, with D uncertain. Germline values: CDR1 SGHTA, CDR2 FQGNSA. This CDR3 has 17 residues. Between the trimmed V and J ends, which lost 2 bases and 0 bases, there was a span of 13 bases. The CDR3 sequence: CASSLRGGGTTNEKLFF. CDR3 DNA sequence: TGTGCCAGCAGCTTAAGAGGCGGAGGGACAACTAATGAAAAACTGTTTTTT. Drawing the rest from reference TRBV7-2 and TRBJ1-4, the complete variable domain is GAGVSQSPSNKVTEKGKDVELRCDPISGHTALYWYRQSLGQGLEFLIYFQGNSAPDKSGLPSDRFSAERTGGSVSTLTIQRTQQEDSAVYLCASSLRGGGTTNEKLFFGSGTQLSVL.

CDR3 protein: CAISEPMGQLDLTEAFF. The CDR3 DNA follows: TGTGCCATCAGTGAGCCGATGGGACAGCTGGACCTCACTGAAGCTTTCTTT. The chain links TRBV10-3 to TRBJ1-1; TRBD1 aligns across 7 bases. Losses at the gene ends were 2 bases for V and 4 bases for J; bases not matched to a gene: 13. The germline CDR1 and CDR2 sequences are ENHRY and SYGVKD. The CDR3 has 17 residues.

V and J are TRBV10-3 and TRBJ1-2; D possibly corresponds to TRBD1 (6 bases). The CDR3 totals 17 residues. Per germline, CDR1 ENHRY and CDR2 SYGVKD. Trimming stripped 0 bases from V and 2 bases from J, with 16 bases between. The CDR3 reads CAISESGPGHPNYGYTF. Written as DNA, the CDR3 is TGTGCCATCAGTGAGTCAGGCCCGGGACACCCAAACTATGGCTACACCTTC.

The rearrangement uses TRBV5-1 and TRBJ2-1, with 11 positions matching TRBD1. Germline V CDR1 and CDR2: SGHRS, YFSETQ. J lost 4 bases, V lost 0 bases, and 6 bases had no gene match. The CDR3 runs 17 residues. CDR3 protein: CASSLGAGTGGYNEQFF. The CDR3 DNA reads TGCGCCAGCAGCTTGGGAGCCGGGACAGGGGGATACAATGAGCAGTTCTTC.

This chain uses TRBV14 with TRBJ2-2; TRBD2 matches 10 bases. J lost 4 bases, V lost 4 bases, and 6 bases had no gene match. The CDR3 sequence is 16 residues long. Germline CDR1 SGHDN, CDR2 FVKESK. Here the CDR3 DNA reads TGTGCCAGCAGCCGGGAGCTAGCGGGAGCCACCGGGGAGCTGTTTTTT. Protein sequence: CASSRELAGATGELFF.

V usage is TRBV7-9 and J usage is TRBJ2-7; TRBD1 matches 9 bases. V was pared by 3 bases and J by 2 bases, with 5 bases of the junction left unmatched. There are 15 residues in the CDR3. The germline V gene has CDR1 SEHNR and CDR2 FQNEAQ (reference sequence). CDR3 sequence: CASSFTQGAAYEQYF. The CDR3 bases are TGTGCCAGCAGCTTTACACAGGGGGCGGCCTACGAGCAGTACTTC.

The chain couples TRBV4-3 to TRBJ2-7; 7 bases align to TRBD1. The CDR3 consists of 15 residues. Germline values: CDR1 LGHNA, CDR2 YSLEER. V lost 0 bases to trimming and J lost 3 bases; unmatched junction nucleotides: 5. The CDR3 region is CASSQELAGGYEQYF. The CDR3 DNA sequence: TGCGCCAGCAGCCAAGAGCTAGCAGGGGGCTACGAGCAGTACTTC.

V gene TRBV6-5 combines with J gene TRBJ2-1; 7 bases are a match to TRBD2. CDR3 length equals 13 residues. The germline V gene has CDR1 MNHEY and CDR2 SVGAGI. The trim removed 6 bases at V and 4 bases at J, leaving 3 bases unmatched. CDR3 sequence reads: CASRLAPYNEQFF. In nucleotides, the CDR3 is TGTGCCAGCAGACTAGCGCCTTACAATGAGCAGTTCTTC.

The chain carries TRBV30 and TRBJ1-3; D may be TRBD1 (5 bases). CDR3 length: 14 residues. Trimming removed 0 bases from V and 0 bases from J, with 6 bases in between. CDR1 is GTSNPN and CDR2 is SVGIG in the germline V gene (reference sequence). CDR3 region: CAWSVGGSGNTIYF. In DNA, the CDR3 is TGTGCCTGGAGTGTGGGGGGCTCTGGAAACACCATATATTTT.

This clone was seen a single time. The rearrangement joins TRBV7-8 to TRBJ2-1; 10 positions agree with TRBD2. CDR1 is SGHVS, CDR2 FQNEAQ, per germline. The CDR3 is 18 residues long. The V and J ends lost 2 bases and 8 bases, in that order; junction bases with no gene match: 15. CDR3 sequence (DNA): TGTGCCAGCAGCTTATCCAGCGGGAGGGCCAGTGCGGGCGATGAGCAGTTCTTC. It yields the protein CASSLSSGRASAGDEQFF.

V is TRBV2 and J is TRBJ2-2; maybe TRBD2 (6 bases). Germline CDR1 SNHLY, CDR2 FYNNEI. V was cut by 5 bases and J by 4 bases, with 14 bases left in between. The CDR3 sequence is 15 residues long. The CDR3 loop is CASSPLLGGTGELFF. CDR3 bases: TGTGCCAGCAGTCCTCTTCTCGGGGGCACCGGGGAGCTGTTTTTT.

The genes are TRBV25-1 and TRBJ2-2; a possible D gene is TRBD2 (6 bases). CDR1 MGHDK and CDR2 SYGVNS come from the germline V gene. Trimming took off 2 bases at V and 6 bases at J, with 10 bases between the two ends. This CDR3 region has 14 residues. The DNA for the CDR3 is TGTGCCAGCAGTGAAGGACTATTTTCCGGGGAGCTGTTTTTT. As protein: CASSEGLFSGELFF.

This chain joins TRBV7-3 and TRBJ2-1, with TRBD2 identical over 11 bases. CDR3 length equals 15 residues. V lost 3 bases, J lost 7 bases, and 5 bases stayed unmatched. Germline V gives CDR1 SGHTA, CDR2 FQGTGA. CDR3 loop: CASSFGLAGTNEQFF. The DNA of the CDR3 is TGTGCCAGCAGCTTTGGACTAGCGGGTACTAATGAGCAGTTCTTC. The variable domain in full, with the rest retrieved from reference TRBV7-3 and TRBJ2-1, is GAGVSQTPSNKVTEKGKYVELRCDPISGHTALYWYRQSLGQGPEFLIYFQGTGAADDSGLPNDRFFAVRPEGSVSTLKIQRTERGDSAVYLCASSFGLAGTNEQFFGPGTRLTVL.

The CDR3 bases are TGTGCCAGCAGCTGGCTAGCGGGAGCTGCAGAGACCCAGTACTTC. Encoded protein: CASSWLAGAAETQYF. The V call is TRBV5-5, the J call TRBJ2-5, with TRBD2 matching 10 bases. The ends lost 3 bases at V and 4 bases at J; junction bases unmatched: 6. The CDR3 totals 15 residues. Germline CDR1 is SGHKS and CDR2 is YYEKEE (reference sequence).